This T cell receptor (beta chain) was captured by sequencing in a study of regulatory T cells in long-lasting Graves disease. Study-level results: Favored gene segments in persistent disease were TRBV28, TRBJ1-2 and TRBJ2-5.

HTBI primers from iRepertoire and Arm-PCR of CDR3 regions yielded the TCR beta libraries. TCRdb ran MiXCR on the multiplex PCR reads and lists one entry per CDR3 protein. The table has over 200,000 distinct CDR3 sequences, around 18% seen once. The sample's time point: newly diagnosed GD, antithyroid drugs for less than 3 months. Preparation of the TCR library used RNA extracted from PBMCs. Investigators report Graves' disease was diagnosed under American Thyroid Association guidelines. The CDR3 covers 14 residues. Unmatched junction bases numbered 7, after V lost 6 bases and J lost 9 bases. Germline-derived CDR1 and CDR2 are MNHEY and SVGEGT. This clonotype came up many times. What it binds is not known.

This receptor was taken from a female donor with Graves disease. Material: peripheral blood mononuclear cells (PBMCs), obtained at new diagnosis, from a patient treated with antithyroid drugs. V and J are TRBV6-2 or TRBV6-3 and TRBJ2-5; TRBD2 matches 13 bases. The CDR3, as DNA: TGTGCCAGCAGCGGACTAGCGGGGGCGGGTGCCCAGTACTTC. Its protein product is CASSGLAGAGAQYF.